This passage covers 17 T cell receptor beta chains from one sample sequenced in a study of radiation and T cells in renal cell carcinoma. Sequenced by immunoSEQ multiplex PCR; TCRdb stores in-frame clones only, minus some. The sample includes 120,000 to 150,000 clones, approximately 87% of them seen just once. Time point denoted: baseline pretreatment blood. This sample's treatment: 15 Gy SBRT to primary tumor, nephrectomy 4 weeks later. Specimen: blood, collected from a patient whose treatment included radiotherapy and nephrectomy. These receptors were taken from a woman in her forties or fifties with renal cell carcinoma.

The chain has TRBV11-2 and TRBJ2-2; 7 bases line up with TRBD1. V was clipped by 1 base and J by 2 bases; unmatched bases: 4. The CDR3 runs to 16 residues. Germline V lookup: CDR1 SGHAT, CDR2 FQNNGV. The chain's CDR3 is CASSLGTGANTGELFF. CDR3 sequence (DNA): TGTGCCAGCAGCTTAGGTACAGGGGCTAACACCGGGGAGCTGTTTTTT.

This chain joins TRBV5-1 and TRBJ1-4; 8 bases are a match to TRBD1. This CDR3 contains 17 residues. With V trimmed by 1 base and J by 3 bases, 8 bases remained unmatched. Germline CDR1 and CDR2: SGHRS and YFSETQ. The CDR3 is CASSLTTQGAPNEKLFF. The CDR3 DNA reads TGCGCCAGCAGCTTGACGACGCAGGGGGCACCTAATGAAAAACTGTTTTTT.

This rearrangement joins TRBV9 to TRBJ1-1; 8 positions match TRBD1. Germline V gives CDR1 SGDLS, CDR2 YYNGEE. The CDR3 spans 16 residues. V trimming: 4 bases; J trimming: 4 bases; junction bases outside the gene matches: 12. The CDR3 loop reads CASSSGTGGYVTEAFF. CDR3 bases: TGTGCCAGCAGCTCCGGGACAGGCGGATATGTCACTGAAGCTTTCTTT. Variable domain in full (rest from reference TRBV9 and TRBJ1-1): DSGVTQTPKHLITATGQRVTLRCSPRSGDLSVYWYQQSLDQGLQFLIQYYNGEERAKGNILERFSAQQFPDLHSELNLSSLELGDSALYFCASSSGTGGYVTEAFFGQGTRLTVV.

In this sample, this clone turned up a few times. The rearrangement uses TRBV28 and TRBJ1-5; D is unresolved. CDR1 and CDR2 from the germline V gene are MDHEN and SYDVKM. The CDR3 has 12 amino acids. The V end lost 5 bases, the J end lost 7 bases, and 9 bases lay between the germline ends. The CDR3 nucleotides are TGTGCCAGCAGTGAGAGCGAACAGCCCCAGCATTTT. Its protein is CASSESEQPQHF.

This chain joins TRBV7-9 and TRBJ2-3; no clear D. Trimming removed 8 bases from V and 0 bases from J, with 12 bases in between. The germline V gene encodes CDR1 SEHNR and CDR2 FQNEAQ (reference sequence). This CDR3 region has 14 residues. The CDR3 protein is CASLPATSTDTQYF. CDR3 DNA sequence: TGTGCCAGCCTTCCGGCTACTAGCACAGATACGCAGTATTTT.

CDR3 loop: CASSLLGGAASYEQYF. CDR3 nucleotides: TGTGCCAGCAGTTTATTGGGGGGGGCCGCTTCCTACGAGCAGTACTTC. This chain joins TRBV27 and TRBJ2-7; D perhaps matches TRBD2 (7 bases). Germline V CDR1 and CDR2: MNHEY, SMNVEV (reference sequence). Trimming took off 1 base at V and 1 base at J, with 14 bases between the two ends. This CDR3 comprises 16 residues.

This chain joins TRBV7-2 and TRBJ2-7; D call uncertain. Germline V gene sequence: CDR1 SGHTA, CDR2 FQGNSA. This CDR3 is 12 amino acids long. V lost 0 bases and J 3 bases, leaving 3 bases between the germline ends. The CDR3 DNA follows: TGTGCCAGCAGCTTAGCGCACTACGAGCAGTACTTC. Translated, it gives CASSLAHYEQYF.

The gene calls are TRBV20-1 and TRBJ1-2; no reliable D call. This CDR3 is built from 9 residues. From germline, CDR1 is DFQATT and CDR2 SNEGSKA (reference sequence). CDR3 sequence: CRLSSMDTF. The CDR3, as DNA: TGCAGGCTAAGTTCGATGGATACCTTC.

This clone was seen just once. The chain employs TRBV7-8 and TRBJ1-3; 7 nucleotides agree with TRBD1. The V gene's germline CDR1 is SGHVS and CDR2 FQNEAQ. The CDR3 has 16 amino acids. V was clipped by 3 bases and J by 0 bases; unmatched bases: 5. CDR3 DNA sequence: TGTGCCAGCAGCTTGGGGACAGCGAACTCTGGAAACACCATATATTTT. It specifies CASSLGTANSGNTIYF.

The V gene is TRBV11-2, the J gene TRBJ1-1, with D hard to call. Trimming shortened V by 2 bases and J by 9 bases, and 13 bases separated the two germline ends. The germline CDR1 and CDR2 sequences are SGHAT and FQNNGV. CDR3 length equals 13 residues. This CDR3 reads CASSLISIGQAFF. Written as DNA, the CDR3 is TGTGCCAGCAGCTTAATCTCCATCGGGCAAGCTTTCTTT.

The CDR3 here is CASSLAQLGPQHF. CDR3 coding DNA: TGTGCCAGCAGTTTGGCGCAGTTGGGGCCCCAGCATTTT. The chain employs TRBV27 and TRBJ1-5; D not certain. V was pared by 3 bases and J by 9 bases, with 12 bases between. Germline assignment: CDR1 MNHEY and CDR2 SMNVEV (reference sequence). The CDR3 sequence is 13 residues long.

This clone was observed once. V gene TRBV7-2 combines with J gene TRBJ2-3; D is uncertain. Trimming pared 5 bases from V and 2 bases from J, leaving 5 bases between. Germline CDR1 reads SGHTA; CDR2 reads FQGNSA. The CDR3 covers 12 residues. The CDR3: CASSTFTDTQYF. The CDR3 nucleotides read TGTGCCAGCAGCACCTTCACAGATACGCAGTATTTT.

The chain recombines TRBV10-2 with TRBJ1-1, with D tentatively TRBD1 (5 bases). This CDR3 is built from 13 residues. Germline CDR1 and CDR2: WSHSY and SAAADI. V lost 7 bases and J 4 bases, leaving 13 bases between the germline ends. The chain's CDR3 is CASTGPGGTEAFF. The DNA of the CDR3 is TGCGCCAGCACGGGGCCGGGGGGCACTGAAGCTTTCTTT.

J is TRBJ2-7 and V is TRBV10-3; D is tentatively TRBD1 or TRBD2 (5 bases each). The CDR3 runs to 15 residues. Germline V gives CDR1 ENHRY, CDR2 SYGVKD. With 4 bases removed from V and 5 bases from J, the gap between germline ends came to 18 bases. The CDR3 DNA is TGTGCCATCAGTGCGATGGGACCCCGGCTAAACGAGCAGTACTTC. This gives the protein CAISAMGPRLNEQYF.

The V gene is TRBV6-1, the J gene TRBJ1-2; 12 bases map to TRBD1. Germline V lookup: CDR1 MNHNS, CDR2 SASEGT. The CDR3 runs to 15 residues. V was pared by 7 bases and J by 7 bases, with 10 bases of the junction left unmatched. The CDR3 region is CASKPPGQGAFGYTF. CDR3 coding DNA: TGTGCCAGCAAACCCCCGGGACAGGGGGCGTTTGGCTACACCTTC.

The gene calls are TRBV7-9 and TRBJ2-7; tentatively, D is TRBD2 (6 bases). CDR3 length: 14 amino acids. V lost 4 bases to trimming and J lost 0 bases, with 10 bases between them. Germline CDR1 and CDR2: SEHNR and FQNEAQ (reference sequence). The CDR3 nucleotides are TGTGCCAGCAGCTCGTCGGGGGACTCCTACGAGCAGTACTTC. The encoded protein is CASSSSGDSYEQYF.

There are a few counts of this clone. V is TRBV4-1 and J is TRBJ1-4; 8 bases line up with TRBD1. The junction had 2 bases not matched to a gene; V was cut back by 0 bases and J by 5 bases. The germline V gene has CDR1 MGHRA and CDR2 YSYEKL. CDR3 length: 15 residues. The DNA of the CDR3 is TGCGCCAGCAGCCAAGAGACAGGGGCAAATGAAAAACTGTTTTTT. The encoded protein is CASSQETGANEKLFF.